These T cell receptor beta chains were read from a single sample in a study of T cells after yellow fever vaccination. TCRdb ran MiXCR on the 5' RACE reads and lists one entry per CDR3 protein. Of roughly 340,000 distinct CDR3 sequences listed, 8% to 10% are singletons. This material consisted of PBMCs, taken on the day of the first yellow fever vaccination. The source is a man between 18 and 29 years old who received the YFV17D yellow fever vaccine. Both conserved end residues are part of each CDR3. The D gene is left open where the match is weak. Only some rows state a clone size, as once, few, many or a class for expanded clones.

size: many
J: TRBJ2-7
V: TRBV7-9
D: TRBD2
DNA: TGTGCCAGCAGCCGTAGCGGGGGCGACGAGCAGTACTTC
CDR3: CASSRSGGDEQYF

size: many
J: TRBJ2-5
V: TRBV7-2
D: .
DNA: TGTGCCAGCAGCTTAGCTGGACTCACGGAGACCCAGTACTTC
CDR3: CASSLAGLTETQYF

size: .
J: TRBJ1-5
V: TRBV15
D: .
DNA: TGTGCCACCAGCAGGGGGGCACAGGGCAGCAATCAGCCCCAGCATTTT
CDR3: CATSRGAQGSNQPQHF

size: .
J: TRBJ2-5
V: TRBV20-1
D: TRBD2
DNA: TGCAGTGCTAGAGTCGGGACTAGGGACGAGACCCAGTACTTC
CDR3: CSARVGTRDETQYF

size: few
J: TRBJ1-2
V: TRBV10-3
D: TRBD1
DNA: TGTGCCATCAGCCCGACAGGGCCCTATGGCTACACCTTC
CDR3: CAISPTGPYGYTF

size: .
J: TRBJ2-1
V: TRBV3-1
D: .
DNA: TGTGCCAGCCTACAGAGCTCCTACAATGAGCAGTTCTTC
CDR3: CASLQSSYNEQFF

size: .
J: TRBJ1-2
V: TRBV5-1
D: TRBD1
DNA: TGCGCCAGCAGCTTATCCGGGACAGGGGCTGATGGCTACACCTTC
CDR3: CASSLSGTGADGYTF

size: .
J: TRBJ2-1
V: TRBV20-1
D: .
DNA: TGCAGTGCTAGACCCGACCGACCTGTAGCGCTTTTTTACAATGAGCAGTTCTTC
CDR3: CSARPDRPVALFYNEQFF

size: few
J: TRBJ2-7
V: TRBV7-2
D: .
DNA: TGTGCCAGCAGCTTAGCCGGGGGTCCTATCTCCTACGAGCAGTACTTC
CDR3: CASSLAGGPISYEQYF

size: many
J: TRBJ1-5
V: TRBV28
D: TRBD1
DNA: TGTGCCAGCAGCCGCGGACAGGGGAATCGGCCCCAGCATTTT
CDR3: CASSRGQGNRPQHF

size: few
J: TRBJ1-6
V: TRBV7-2
D: .
DNA: TGTGCCAGCAGCTCAGACACCATCTATAATTCACCCCTCCACTTT
CDR3: CASSSDTIYNSPLHF

size: .
J: TRBJ2-7
V: TRBV30
D: TRBD2
DNA: TGTGCCTGGACGGGGGGGGGAACTGGCGAGCAGTACTTC
CDR3: CAWTGGGTGEQYF

size: many
J: TRBJ1-5
V: TRBV12-3/TRBV12-4
D: TRBD1
DNA: TGTGCCAGCAGTTTTTACCGGACAGGGTTAAATCAGCCCCAGCATTTT
CDR3: CASSFYRTGLNQPQHF

size: many
J: TRBJ2-5
V: TRBV27
D: .
DNA: TGTGCCAGCAAAACGATGGCAGTCCAAGAGACCCAGTACTTC
CDR3: CASKTMAVQETQYF

size: .
J: TRBJ2-3
V: TRBV5-1
D: .
DNA: TGCGCCAGCAGCCCCAACTTCAGCACAGATACGCAGTATTTT
CDR3: CASSPNFSTDTQYF

size: .
J: TRBJ1-4
V: TRBV6-2/TRBV6-3
D: .
DNA: TGTGCCAGCAGTTACAGGAGTACGACTAATGAAAAACTGTTTTTT
CDR3: CASSYRSTTNEKLFF

size: .
J: TRBJ2-1
V: TRBV10-2
D: TRBD2
DNA: TGCGCCAGCAGGATACAAATAGCGGGGGGTCGCAATGAGCAGTTCTTC
CDR3: CASRIQIAGGRNEQFF

size: .
J: TRBJ1-6
V: TRBV5-6
D: TRBD1
DNA: TGTGCCAGCAGCTCGAACGGACAGGGGGTAAATTCACCCCTCCACTTT
CDR3: CASSSNGQGVNSPLHF

size: .
J: TRBJ2-1
V: TRBV7-2
D: TRBD1
DNA: TGTGCCAGCAGCTATGGGACAGAGGCTGAGCAGTTCTTC
CDR3: CASSYGTEAEQFF

size: few
J: TRBJ2-3
V: TRBV12-3/TRBV12-4
D: .
DNA: TGTGCCAGCAGTTTGGACCGGACAGGCACAGATACGCAGTATTTT
CDR3: CASSLDRTGTDTQYF

size: few
J: TRBJ2-5
V: TRBV20-1
D: .
DNA: TGCAGTGCTTCTACAGGGTTAGAGACCCAGTACTTC
CDR3: CSASTGLETQYF

size: few
J: TRBJ2-2
V: TRBV6-5
D: .
DNA: TGTGCCAGCAGTTCCCAGACGGGGGCCCCCGTCGGGGAGCTGTTTTTT
CDR3: CASSSQTGAPVGELFF

size: few
J: TRBJ1-3
V: TRBV4-3
D: .
DNA: TGCGCCAGCAGCCAAGTAAACAAGGCTGGAAACACCATATATTTT
CDR3: CASSQVNKAGNTIYF

size: few
J: TRBJ2-1
V: TRBV4-3
D: TRBD2
DNA: TGCGCCAGCAGCCATGAACTAGCGGGGGGATACAATGAGCAGTTCTTC
CDR3: CASSHELAGGYNEQFF

size: few
J: TRBJ2-5
V: TRBV12-3/TRBV12-4
D: .
DNA: TGTGCCAGCACCGTAGGCCAGTCCCTCCAAGAGACCCAGTACTTC
CDR3: CASTVGQSLQETQYF

size: few
J: TRBJ2-5
V: TRBV7-2
D: TRBD2
DNA: TGTGCCAGCAGCTTAGGGGCTCCGGGGGGGTACCAAGAGACCCAGTACTTC
CDR3: CASSLGAPGGYQETQYF

size: .
J: TRBJ2-2
V: TRBV9
D: .
DNA: TGTGCCAGCAGCCCGGACTTCACCGGGGAGCTGTTTTTT
CDR3: CASSPDFTGELFF

size: few
J: TRBJ2-3
V: TRBV6-2/TRBV6-3
D: TRBD2
DNA: TGTGCCAGCAGGAACCGGACTAGCCCGAGATTCACAGATACGCAGTATTTT
CDR3: CASRNRTSPRFTDTQYF

size: .
J: TRBJ2-1
V: TRBV2
D: TRBD2
DNA: TGTGCCAGCGGGGGACTAGATAATGAGCAGTTCTTC
CDR3: CASGGLDNEQFF

size: .
J: TRBJ1-1
V: TRBV4-2
D: TRBD1
DNA: TGTGCCAGCAGCCTGACAGGGGGCGAAAGGGCTGAAGCTTTCTTT
CDR3: CASSLTGGERAEAFF

size: many
J: TRBJ2-3
V: TRBV10-3
D: .
DNA: TGTGCCATCAAATCCCAATCCCCCGGTACGCAGTATTTT
CDR3: CAIKSQSPGTQYF

size: .
J: TRBJ2-3
V: TRBV6-5
D: .
DNA: TGTGCCAGCAGTTACTCTGTTACAGGGTCAGATACGCAGTATTTT
CDR3: CASSYSVTGSDTQYF

size: many
J: TRBJ2-2
V: TRBV12-3/TRBV12-4
D: .
DNA: TGTGCCAGCAGTTTAAACCCGGGGTCCGGGGAGCTGTTTTTT
CDR3: CASSLNPGSGELFF

size: few
J: TRBJ2-5
V: TRBV7-8
D: .
DNA: TGTGCCAGCAGCTTCTCAGTCGGAGCAGGGACCCAGTACTTC
CDR3: CASSFSVGAGTQYF

size: few
J: TRBJ2-3
V: TRBV14
D: .
DNA: TGTGCCAGCAGCCCGAGGGCCGATACGCAGTATTTT
CDR3: CASSPRADTQYF

size: many
J: TRBJ2-1
V: TRBV7-2
D: .
DNA: TGTGCCAGCGCACGGGCCCCTCACAATGAGCAGTTCTTC
CDR3: CASARAPHNEQFF

size: .
J: TRBJ1-5
V: TRBV20-1
D: .
DNA: TGCAGTGCTAGTCATCCAGGGTGGCCAAGTCAGCCCCAGCATTTT
CDR3: CSASHPGWPSQPQHF

size: many
J: TRBJ2-7
V: TRBV7-6
D: TRBD2
DNA: TGTGCCAGCAGCTTTACCGTAGCGGGAGAGCAGTACTTC
CDR3: CASSFTVAGEQYF

size: .
J: TRBJ1-1
V: TRBV20-1
D: TRBD1
DNA: TGCAGTGTTAACCCCAGGGGGCCGAACACTGAAGCTTTCTTT
CDR3: CSVNPRGPNTEAFF

size: few
J: TRBJ2-2
V: TRBV12-3/TRBV12-4
D: .
DNA: TGTGCCAGCATCTTTCGTCTGCAGGGGGGGGAGCTGTTTTTT
CDR3: CASIFRLQGGELFF

size: few
J: TRBJ1-2
V: TRBV5-1
D: TRBD1
DNA: TGCGCCAGCAGCTTAGAGGGGACAGGATATGGCTACACCTTC
CDR3: CASSLEGTGYGYTF

size: .
J: TRBJ2-2
V: TRBV4-1
D: TRBD1
DNA: TGCGCCAGCAGCCCCGGGGGGACAGGGATCGGGGAGCTGTTTTTT
CDR3: CASSPGGTGIGELFF

size: .
J: TRBJ1-1
V: TRBV28
D: TRBD1
DNA: TGTGCCAGCAGACCAGGGGGCGCCGGGGGCATGAACACTGAAGCTTTCTTT
CDR3: CASRPGGAGGMNTEAFF

size: .
J: TRBJ2-6
V: TRBV10-2
D: .
DNA: TGCGCCACTCACCGGGGCCTAACCATGGCTGGGGCCAACGTCCTGACTTTC
CDR3: CATHRGLTMAGANVLTF

size: .
J: TRBJ1-1
V: TRBV11-2
D: .
DNA: TGTGCCAGCAGCTCGAATCTATACACTGAAGCTTTCTTT
CDR3: CASSSNLYTEAFF

size: few
J: TRBJ2-3
V: TRBV29-1
D: .
DNA: TGCAGCGTTGTGGTCACGAGGGCAGATACGCAGTATTTT
CDR3: CSVVVTRADTQYF

size: many
J: TRBJ2-3
V: TRBV30
D: .
DNA: TGTGCCTGGAGTATCACGGGGGGCGCAGATACGCAGTATTTT
CDR3: CAWSITGGADTQYF

size: .
J: TRBJ2-5
V: TRBV20-1
D: .
DNA: TGCAGTGCTACCGGTCTCCCAGCGGGCCAAGAGACCCAGTACTTC
CDR3: CSATGLPAGQETQYF

size: .
J: TRBJ2-3
V: TRBV4-3
D: .
DNA: TGCGCCAGCAGCCAAGGATTCCGAGGGTTGGCAGATACGCAGTATTTT
CDR3: CASSQGFRGLADTQYF

size: .
J: TRBJ2-2
V: TRBV5-1
D: .
DNA: TGCGCCAGCAGCTCGGCCGGGACCATCACCGGGGAGCTGTTTTTT
CDR3: CASSSAGTITGELFF

size: .
J: TRBJ1-6
V: TRBV20-1
D: .
DNA: TGCAGTGCTAGAGAAGGGAATTCACCCCTCCACTTT
CDR3: CSAREGNSPLHF

size: .
J: TRBJ1-2
V: TRBV5-6
D: .
DNA: TGTGCCAGCAGGCAGAATGGGGCAGGGCAGGGTGGCTACACCTTC
CDR3: CASRQNGAGQGGYTF

size: few
J: TRBJ1-1
V: TRBV6-5
D: .
DNA: TGTGCCAGCAGTTACTGGATAGGTACTATGAACACTGAAGCTTTCTTT
CDR3: CASSYWIGTMNTEAFF

size: .
J: TRBJ1-3
V: TRBV5-5
D: .
DNA: TGTGCCAGCAGCTTTACAGGGAGCTCTGGAAACACCATATATTTT
CDR3: CASSFTGSSGNTIYF